The sequence of this TCR beta chain was determined in a study of blood T cell dynamics during melanoma immunotherapy. The method was immunoSEQ multiplex PCR; TCRdb's version includes in-frame clones alone and lacks a portion of them. The profile covers thousands of clones, with around nine tenths appearing a single time and under 20% taken by the ten largest. The time point was: pre-treatment baseline. Germline V CDR1 and CDR2: SGHAT, FQDESV (reference sequence). V was shortened by 2 bases and J by 3 bases, with 10 bases between the two germline ends. This CDR3 contains 14 residues. Specimen: blood, collected from a patient treated with checkpoint blockade. The chain uses TRBV11-1 and TRBJ2-5, with D unclear. The receptor was isolated from a human donor with melanoma. CDR3 DNA sequence: TGTGCCAGCAGCTTAAGACGAGCCAAAGAGACCCAGTACTTC. It translates to CASSLRRAKETQYF.